The present T cell receptor (beta chain) was sequenced within a study of cytotoxic CD8 clonotypes in ibrutinib-treated CLL. Across the whole study: A median approximately 12 months of treatment, range 6 to 36, preceded the collection of response samples.

On this clone: Its cognate antigen is unknown.

Whole-study findings and limits: Measured clonality at baseline was greater than in age-matched healthy donors and tracked with circulating CD8+ T-cell counts. Treatment saw public clonotypes, which were uncommon, either contract or stay stable. Clonality climbed at ibrutinib response, then dropped toward baseline at progression.

CDR3 size: 14 residues. Germline V gene data show CDR1 as MNHNS and CDR2 as SASEGT. The junction had 6 bases not matched to a gene; V was cut back by 4 bases and J by 4 bases. Method: immunoSEQ multiplex PCR; TCRdb's copy keeps in-frame clones and lacks some. The sample holds tens of thousands of clones, 65% to 85% seen once. The receptor comes from a human donor with chronic lymphocytic leukemia. Sequencing used PBMCs, obtained at disease progression, from a patient treated with ibrutinib. This chain uses TRBV6-1 with TRBJ1-2, with 7 nucleotides matching TRBD1. This CDR3 is CASSVTGTAYGYTF. The DNA of the CDR3 is TGTGCCAGCAGTGTGACAGGGACCGCCTATGGCTACACCTTC.